One sample yielded the 2 T cell receptor beta chains listed below, sequenced in a study. TCRdb reprocessed the 5' RACE reads via MiXCR and lists one record per CDR3 protein. The table has roughly 42,000 distinct CDR3 sequences, roughly 31% seen once. Sequences were obtained from tumor-infiltrating memory CD4+ T cells sorted from the breast tumor. The subset here: memory CD4+ T cells, CD4+CD45RO+CD25-. The receptors come from a female donor with breast cancer.

The V gene is TRBV4-2, the J gene TRBJ1-2; possible D gene TRBD1, 5 bases. Trimming shortened V by 5 bases and J by 7 bases, and 11 bases separated the two germline ends. The length of the CDR3 is 12 residues. Germline CDR1 is LGHNA and CDR2 is YNFKEQ. The CDR3 here is CASSEGTGGYTF. In nucleotides, the CDR3 is TGTGCCAGCAGCGAGGGGACGGGTGGCTACACCTTC.

The CDR3 region has the DNA TGTGCCAGCAGGAGACAGGGCCGGAACACTGAAGCTTTCTTT. Protein sequence: CASRRQGRNTEAFF. The V gene is TRBV6-1, the J gene TRBJ1-1; TRBD1 matches at 7 bases. The J segment lost 1 base and the V segment lost 6 bases, leaving 5 bases of the junction unmatched. CDR1 MNHNS and CDR2 SASEGT come from the germline V gene. The CDR3 sequence is 14 residues long.